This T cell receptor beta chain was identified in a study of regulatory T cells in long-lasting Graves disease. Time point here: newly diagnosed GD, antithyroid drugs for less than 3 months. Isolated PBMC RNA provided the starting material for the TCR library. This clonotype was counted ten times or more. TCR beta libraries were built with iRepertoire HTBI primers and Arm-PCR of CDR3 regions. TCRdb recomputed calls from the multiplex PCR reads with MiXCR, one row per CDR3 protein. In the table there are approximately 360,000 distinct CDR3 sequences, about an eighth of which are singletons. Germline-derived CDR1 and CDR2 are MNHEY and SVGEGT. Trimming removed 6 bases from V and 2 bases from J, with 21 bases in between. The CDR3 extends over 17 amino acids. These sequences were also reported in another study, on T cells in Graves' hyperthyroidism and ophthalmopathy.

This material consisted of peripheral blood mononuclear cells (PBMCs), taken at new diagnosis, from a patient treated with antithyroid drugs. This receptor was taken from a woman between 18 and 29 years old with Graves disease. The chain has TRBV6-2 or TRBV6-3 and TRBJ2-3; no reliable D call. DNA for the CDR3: TGTGCCAGCAGCCTAGTCCGGGCGACCAAAGACACAGATACGCAGTATTTT. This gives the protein CASSLVRATKDTDTQYF.